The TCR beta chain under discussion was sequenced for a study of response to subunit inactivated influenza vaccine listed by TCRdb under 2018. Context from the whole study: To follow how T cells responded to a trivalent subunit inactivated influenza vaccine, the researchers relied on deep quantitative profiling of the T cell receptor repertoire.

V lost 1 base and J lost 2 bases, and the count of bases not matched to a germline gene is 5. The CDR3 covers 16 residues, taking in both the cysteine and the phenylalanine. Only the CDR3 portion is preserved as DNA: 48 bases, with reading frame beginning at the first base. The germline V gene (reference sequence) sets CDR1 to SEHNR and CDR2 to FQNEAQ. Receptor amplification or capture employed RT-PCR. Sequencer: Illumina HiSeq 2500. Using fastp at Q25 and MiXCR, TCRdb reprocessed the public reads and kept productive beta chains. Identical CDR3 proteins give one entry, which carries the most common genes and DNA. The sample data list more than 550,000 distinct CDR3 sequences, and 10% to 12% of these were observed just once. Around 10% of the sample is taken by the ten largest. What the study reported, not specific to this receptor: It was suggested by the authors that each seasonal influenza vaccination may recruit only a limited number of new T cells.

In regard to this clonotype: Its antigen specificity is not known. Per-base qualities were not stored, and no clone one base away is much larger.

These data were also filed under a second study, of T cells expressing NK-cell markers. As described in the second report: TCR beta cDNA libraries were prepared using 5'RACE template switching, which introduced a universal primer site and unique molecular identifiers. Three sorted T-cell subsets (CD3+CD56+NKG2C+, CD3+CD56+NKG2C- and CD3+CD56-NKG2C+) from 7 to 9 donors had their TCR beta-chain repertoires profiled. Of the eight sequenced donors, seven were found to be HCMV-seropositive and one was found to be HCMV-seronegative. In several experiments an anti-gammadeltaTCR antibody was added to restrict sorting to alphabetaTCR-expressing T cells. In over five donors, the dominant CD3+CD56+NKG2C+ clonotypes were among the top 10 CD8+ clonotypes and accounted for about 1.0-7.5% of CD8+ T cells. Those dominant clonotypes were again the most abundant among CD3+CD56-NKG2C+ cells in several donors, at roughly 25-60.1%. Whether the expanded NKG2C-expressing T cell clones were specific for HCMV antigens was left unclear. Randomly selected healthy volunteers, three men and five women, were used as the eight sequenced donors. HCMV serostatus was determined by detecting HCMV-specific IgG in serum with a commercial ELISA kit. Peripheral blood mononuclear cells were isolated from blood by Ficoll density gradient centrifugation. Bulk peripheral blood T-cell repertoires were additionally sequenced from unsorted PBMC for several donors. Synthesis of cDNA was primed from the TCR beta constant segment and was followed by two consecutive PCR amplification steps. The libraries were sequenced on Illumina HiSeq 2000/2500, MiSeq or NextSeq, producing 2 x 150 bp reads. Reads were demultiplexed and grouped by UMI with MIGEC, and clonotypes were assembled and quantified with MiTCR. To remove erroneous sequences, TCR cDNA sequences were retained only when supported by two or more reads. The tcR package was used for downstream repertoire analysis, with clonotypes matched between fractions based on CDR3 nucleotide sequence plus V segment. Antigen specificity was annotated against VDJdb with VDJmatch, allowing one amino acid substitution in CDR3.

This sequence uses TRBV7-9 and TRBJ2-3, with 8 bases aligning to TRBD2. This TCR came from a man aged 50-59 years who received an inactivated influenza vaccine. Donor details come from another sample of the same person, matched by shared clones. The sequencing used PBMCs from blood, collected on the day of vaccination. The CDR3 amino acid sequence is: CASSLVLAVHTDTQYF. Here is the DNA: TGTGCCAGCAGCTTAGTACTAGCGGTTCACACAGATACGCAGTATTTT.